This TCR beta chain derives from a study of blood T cell repertoires in COVID-19. Background on the study: From T cells, B-cell-depleted T cells, or PBMCs came the material, which was cDNA or gDNA.

With 7 bases clipped from V and 9 bases from J, the junction kept 6 bases outside the gene matches. The germline V gene encodes CDR1 SGHTA and CDR2 FQGTGA. The CDR3 totals 13 residues. Generated by immunoSEQ multiplex PCR, the TCRdb table keeps only in-frame clones and is missing some. Of under 250,000 clones listed, roughly 80% are singletons. The sample comprised PBMCs or T cells enriched from blood (not recorded which). The receptor comes from a woman aged 40 to 50 with acute COVID-19. This rearrangement joins TRBV7-3 to TRBJ1-6; 7 bases fit TRBD1. Here the CDR3 DNA reads TGTGCCAGCACGGGACAGATAGGTTCACCCCTCCACTTT. This codes for CASTGQIGSPLHF. The whole variable domain, filled in from reference TRBV7-3 and TRBJ1-6, reads GAGVSQTPSNKVTEKGKYVELRCDPISGHTALYWYRQSLGQGPEFLIYFQGTGAADDSGLPNDRFFAVRPEGSVSTLKIQRTERGDSAVYLCASTGQIGSPLHFGNGTRLTVT.